This is a list of T cell receptor beta chains from one sample in a study of blood T cell repertoires in COVID-19. Sequenced by immunoSEQ multiplex PCR; TCRdb stores in-frame clones only, minus some. Seen here are around 140,000 clones, about 74% observed once, and the top ten hold approximately 15%. The sample comprised peripheral blood. Receptors were obtained from a man aged 50 or older with acute or convalescent COVID-19. CDR3s include the opening cysteine and the closing phenylalanine or tryptophan. A D gene is named only where the DNA matches it firmly. The size entry is marked missing in some rows and otherwise reads once, few, many or a size class.

D: -; size: -; V: TRBV4-1; J: TRBJ1-6; DNA: TGCGCCAGCAGCCAATCCGGGGATGCCTCCTATAATTCACCCCTCCACTTT; CDR3: CASSQSGDASYNSPLHF
D: -; size: -; V: TRBV19; J: TRBJ1-1; DNA: TGTGCCAGTACCACTTCCGGGGACACTGAAGCTTTCTTT; CDR3: CASTTSGDTEAFF
D: TRBD2; size: -; V: TRBV2; J: TRBJ2-4; DNA: TGTGCCAGCGGGTCGGGGGGGTCCAAAAACATTCAGTACTTC; CDR3: CASGSGGSKNIQYF
D: -; size: -; V: TRBV19; J: TRBJ1-1; DNA: TGTGCCAGCCGACGGACAGAGAACACTGAAGCTTTCTTT; CDR3: CASRRTENTEAFF
D: -; size: -; V: TRBV6-5; J: TRBJ1-1; DNA: TGTGCCAGCGGCGCAACAGGGAACACTGAAGCTTTCTTT; CDR3: CASGATGNTEAFF
D: TRBD2; size: -; V: TRBV7-2; J: TRBJ2-6; DNA: TGTGCCAGCAGCGAAAGCGGGGGGGCTGGGGCCAACGTCCTGACTTTC; CDR3: CASSESGGAGANVLTF
D: TRBD1; size: -; V: TRBV18; J: TRBJ1-1; DNA: TGTGCCAGCTCACCACGTAATTTACAGGGGCAAAACACTGAAGCTTTCTTT; CDR3: CASSPRNLQGQNTEAFF
D: -; size: -; V: TRBV7-2; J: TRBJ2-7; DNA: TGTGCCAGCAGCCCACCGAGCTCCTACGAGCAGTACTTC; CDR3: CASSPPSSYEQYF
D: TRBD1; size: -; V: TRBV7-9; J: TRBJ1-5; DNA: TGTGCCAGCAGCGGAACGACAGGGAATCAGCCCCAGCATTTT; CDR3: CASSGTTGNQPQHF
D: -; size: -; V: TRBV24-1; J: TRBJ2-2; DNA: TGTGCCACCAGTGGGGGGGTAAGCACCGGGGAGCTGTTTTTT; CDR3: CATSGGVSTGELFF
D: TRBD2; size: once; V: TRBV2; J: TRBJ2-1; DNA: TGTGCCAGCAGTGAAAGTCGACTAGCGGGGGGGCGGAATGAGCAGTTCTTC; CDR3: CASSESRLAGGRNEQFF
D: TRBD1; size: -; V: TRBV5-1; J: TRBJ1-2; DNA: TGCGCCAGCAGCTTGACAGGGGAAGAGGGTGGCTACACCTTC; CDR3: CASSLTGEEGGYTF
D: TRBD1; size: -; V: TRBV19; J: TRBJ1-2; DNA: TGTGCCAGTAGTACACTAAACATCTTAGTGGACAGGAATGGCTACACCTTC; CDR3: CASSTLNILVDRNGYTF
D: -; size: -; V: TRBV6-2/TRBV6-3; J: TRBJ1-1; DNA: TGTGCCAGCAGTTACCAGGAATTGAACACTGAAGCTTTCTTT; CDR3: CASSYQELNTEAFF
D: -; size: -; V: TRBV5-1; J: TRBJ2-1; DNA: TGCGCCAGCAACGCCGGGGGGCTAGCTTACAATGAGCAGTTCTTC; CDR3: CASNAGGLAYNEQFF
D: TRBD2; size: -; V: TRBV11-3; J: TRBJ2-2; DNA: TGTGCCAGCAGCCCACGGCGGGGGATAGGGACCGGGGAGCTGTTTTTT; CDR3: CASSPRRGIGTGELFF
D: TRBD2; size: -; V: TRBV5-6; J: TRBJ2-3; DNA: TGTGCCAGCAGCTTCGAGCGGGGGACAGATACGCAGTATTTT; CDR3: CASSFERGTDTQYF
D: TRBD1; size: -; V: TRBV2; J: TRBJ2-5; DNA: TGTGCCAGCAGTTGGACAGGGTACCAAGAGACCCAGTACTTC; CDR3: CASSWTGYQETQYF
D: -; size: -; V: TRBV6-1; J: TRBJ1-6; DNA: TGTGCCAGCAGTGAACTGGAGGAATCACCCCTCCACTTT; CDR3: CASSELEESPLHF
D: TRBD1; size: few; V: TRBV4-2; J: TRBJ1-5; DNA: TGTGCCAGCAGCCACGAGCAGGGGGCGAGCAATCAGCCCCAGCATTTT; CDR3: CASSHEQGASNQPQHF
D: -; size: -; V: TRBV5-1; J: TRBJ2-1; DNA: TGCGCCAGCAGCACCGAACAGGGAGGGAAGCAGTTCTTC; CDR3: CASSTEQGGKQFF
D: -; size: once; V: TRBV19; J: TRBJ1-4; DNA: TGTGCCAGTAGTATCCGACATGGGACACCCGCTTCTAATGAAAAACTGTTTTTT; CDR3: CASSIRHGTPASNEKLFF
D: -; size: -; V: TRBV5-4; J: TRBJ2-4; DNA: TGTGCCAGCAGCCCACAGATAGCCAAAAACATTCAGTACTTC; CDR3: CASSPQIAKNIQYF
D: -; size: -; V: TRBV9; J: TRBJ2-2; DNA: TGTGCCAGCAGCGTTAGTCCACAGGGTAACACCGGGGAGCTGTTTTTT; CDR3: CASSVSPQGNTGELFF
D: -; size: -; V: TRBV11-2; J: TRBJ1-1; DNA: TGTGCCAGCAGCTTGGGGGGTGAGGGGAAAGCTTTCTTT; CDR3: CASSLGGEGKAFF
D: -; size: -; V: TRBV2; J: TRBJ1-5; DNA: TGTGCCAGCGGGGGGGACCCGGGGCAGCCCCAGCATTTT; CDR3: CASGGDPGQPQHF
D: TRBD1; size: -; V: TRBV28; J: TRBJ2-5; DNA: TGTGCCAGCAGTCCCTGGACAGGAGGACAAGAGACCCAGTACTTC; CDR3: CASSPWTGGQETQYF
D: TRBD2; size: once; V: TRBV5-1; J: TRBJ2-2; DNA: TGCGCCAGCAGCTACCTCAGCGGGGGGGCCTCGACCGGGGAGCTGTTTTTT; CDR3: CASSYLSGGASTGELFF
D: TRBD1; size: -; V: TRBV18; J: TRBJ1-4; DNA: TGTGCCAGCTCACCATCGTCAGGGGGAGCTAATGAAAAACTGTTTTTT; CDR3: CASSPSSGGANEKLFF
D: TRBD2; size: -; V: TRBV7-6; J: TRBJ2-3; DNA: TGTGCCAGCAGCTTCAGAGCGGGGAGCACAGATACGCAGTATTTT; CDR3: CASSFRAGSTDTQYF
D: -; size: -; V: TRBV25-1; J: TRBJ1-4; DNA: TGTGCCAGCAGTGAAACGACAGGCGTTAATGAAAAACTGTTTTTT; CDR3: CASSETTGVNEKLFF
D: -; size: -; V: TRBV6-5; J: TRBJ2-2; DNA: -; CDR3: CASSYGAGVGRGAVF
D: TRBD1; size: -; V: TRBV5-5; J: TRBJ1-5; DNA: TGTGCCAGCAGCTTGGAGTTTCAGGGGGTTCAGCCCCAGCATTTT; CDR3: CASSLEFQGVQPQHF
D: TRBD1; size: -; V: TRBV18; J: TRBJ1-5; DNA: TGTGCCAGCTCACCACAGGGGGCCGATCAGCCCCAGCATTTT; CDR3: CASSPQGADQPQHF
D: TRBD1; size: -; V: TRBV29-1; J: TRBJ2-6; DNA: TGCAGCGTTGAAGACCGGGGACAGTTGGCTGGCAGGGCCAACGTCCTGACTTTC; CDR3: CSVEDRGQLAGRANVLTF
D: TRBD1; size: -; V: TRBV5-5; J: TRBJ2-7; DNA: TGTGCCAGCAGCTCACAGACAGGGGTACGCGAGCAGTACTTC; CDR3: CASSSQTGVREQYF
D: -; size: -; V: TRBV6-2/TRBV6-3; J: TRBJ2-3; DNA: TGTGCCAGCAGTTACTACGGGACAGATACGCAGTATTTT; CDR3: CASSYYGTDTQYF
D: TRBD1; size: -; V: TRBV7-8; J: TRBJ1-1; DNA: TGTGCCAGTCACCGGGACAGGGACACTGAAGCTTTCTTT; CDR3: CASHRDRDTEAFF
D: TRBD1; size: -; V: TRBV4-1; J: TRBJ1-1; DNA: TGCGCCAGCAGCCAAGATGCGGCCAGGGGGTACACTGAAGCTTTCTTT; CDR3: CASSQDAARGYTEAFF
D: TRBD1; size: -; V: TRBV28; J: TRBJ1-2; DNA: TGTGCCAGCAGTGCCCTACAGGGGCTGATGGATGGCTACACCTTC; CDR3: CASSALQGLMDGYTF
D: TRBD1; size: -; V: TRBV4-1; J: TRBJ1-4; DNA: TGCGCCAGCAGCCAAGCAGGGACAGCGACTAATGAAAAACTGTTTTTT; CDR3: CASSQAGTATNEKLFF
D: -; size: -; V: TRBV29-1; J: TRBJ2-7; DNA: TGCAGCGTTGAAGAGCCAGGCTACGAGCAGTACTTC; CDR3: CSVEEPGYEQYF